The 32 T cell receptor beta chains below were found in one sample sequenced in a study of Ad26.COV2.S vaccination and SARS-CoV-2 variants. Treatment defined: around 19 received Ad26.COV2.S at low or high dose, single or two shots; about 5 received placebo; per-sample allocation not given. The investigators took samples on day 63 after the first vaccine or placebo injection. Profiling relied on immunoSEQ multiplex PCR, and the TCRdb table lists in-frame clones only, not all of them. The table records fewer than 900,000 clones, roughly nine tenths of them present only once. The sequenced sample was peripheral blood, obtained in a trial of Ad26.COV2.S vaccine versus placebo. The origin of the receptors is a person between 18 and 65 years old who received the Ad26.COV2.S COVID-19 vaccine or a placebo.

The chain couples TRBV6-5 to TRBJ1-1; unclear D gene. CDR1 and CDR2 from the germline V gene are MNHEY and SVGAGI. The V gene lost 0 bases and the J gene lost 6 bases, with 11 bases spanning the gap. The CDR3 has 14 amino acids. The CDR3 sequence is CASSYSSRVSEAFF. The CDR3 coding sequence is TGTGCCAGCAGTTACTCGAGTCGGGTGTCTGAAGCTTTCTTT.

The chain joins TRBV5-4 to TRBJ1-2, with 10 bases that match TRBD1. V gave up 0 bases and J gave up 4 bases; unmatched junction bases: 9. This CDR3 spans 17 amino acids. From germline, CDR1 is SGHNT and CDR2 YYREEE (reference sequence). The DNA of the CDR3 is TGTGCCAGCAGCTTGGCCATGGGACAGGGGAGCGTCTATGGCTACACCTTC. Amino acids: CASSLAMGQGSVYGYTF.

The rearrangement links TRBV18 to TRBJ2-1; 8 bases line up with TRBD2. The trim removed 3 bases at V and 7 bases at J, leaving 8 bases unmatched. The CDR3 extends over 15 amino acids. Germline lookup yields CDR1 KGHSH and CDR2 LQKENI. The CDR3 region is CASSPSGSIGNEQFF. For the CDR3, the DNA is TGTGCCAGCTCACCCAGCGGGAGCATAGGAAATGAGCAGTTCTTC.

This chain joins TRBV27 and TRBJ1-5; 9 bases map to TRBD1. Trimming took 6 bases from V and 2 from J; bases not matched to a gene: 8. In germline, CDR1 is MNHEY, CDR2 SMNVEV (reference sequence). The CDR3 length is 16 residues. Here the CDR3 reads CASRLTGGAGNQPQHF. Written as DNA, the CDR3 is TGTGCCAGCAGACTAACAGGGGGCGCGGGCAATCAGCCCCAGCATTTT.

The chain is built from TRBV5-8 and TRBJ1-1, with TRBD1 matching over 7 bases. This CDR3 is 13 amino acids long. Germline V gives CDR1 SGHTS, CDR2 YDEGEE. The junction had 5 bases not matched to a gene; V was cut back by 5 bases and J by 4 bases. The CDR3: CASRPQGSTEAFF. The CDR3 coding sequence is TGTGCCAGCAGACCACAGGGGAGCACTGAAGCTTTCTTT.

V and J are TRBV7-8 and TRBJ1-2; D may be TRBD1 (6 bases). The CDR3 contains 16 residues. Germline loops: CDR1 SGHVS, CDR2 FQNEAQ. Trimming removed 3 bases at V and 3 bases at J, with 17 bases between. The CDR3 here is CASSFKQGMLYYGYTF. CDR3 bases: TGTGCCAGCAGCTTTAAACAGGGAATGCTTTACTATGGCTACACCTTC.

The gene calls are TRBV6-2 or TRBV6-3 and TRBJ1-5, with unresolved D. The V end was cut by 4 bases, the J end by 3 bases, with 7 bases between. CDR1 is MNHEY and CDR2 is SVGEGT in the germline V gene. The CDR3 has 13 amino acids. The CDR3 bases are TGTGCCAGCAGTTTAGGGTACAATCAGCCCCAGCATTTT. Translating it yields CASSLGYNQPQHF.

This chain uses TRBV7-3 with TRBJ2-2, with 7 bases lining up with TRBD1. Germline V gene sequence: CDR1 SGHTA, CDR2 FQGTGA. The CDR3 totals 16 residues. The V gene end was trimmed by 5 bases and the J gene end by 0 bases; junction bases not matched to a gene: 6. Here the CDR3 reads CASSPTGTANTGELFF. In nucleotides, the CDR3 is TGTGCCAGCAGCCCGACAGGGACCGCGAACACCGGGGAGCTGTTTTTT.

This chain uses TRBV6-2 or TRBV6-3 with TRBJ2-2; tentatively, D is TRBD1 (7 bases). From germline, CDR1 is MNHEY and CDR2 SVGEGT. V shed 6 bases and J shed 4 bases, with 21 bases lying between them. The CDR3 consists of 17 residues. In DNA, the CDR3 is TGTGCCAGCAGCTCCCCCGCGGGGACAGCAAGCACCGGGGAGCTGTTTTTT. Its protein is CASSSPAGTASTGELFF.

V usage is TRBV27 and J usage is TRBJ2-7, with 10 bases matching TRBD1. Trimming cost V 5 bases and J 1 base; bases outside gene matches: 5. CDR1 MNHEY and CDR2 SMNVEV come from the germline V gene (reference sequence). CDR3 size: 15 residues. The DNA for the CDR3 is TGTGCCAGCAGTGCCCGGACAGGGGGATCCTACGAGCAGTACTTC. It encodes CASSARTGGSYEQYF.

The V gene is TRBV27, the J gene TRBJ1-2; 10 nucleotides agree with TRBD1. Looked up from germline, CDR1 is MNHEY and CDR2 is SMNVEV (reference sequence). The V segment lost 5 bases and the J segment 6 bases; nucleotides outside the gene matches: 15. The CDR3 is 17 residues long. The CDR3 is CASSSRDRGSYLDGYTF. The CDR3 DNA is TGTGCCAGCAGTAGCCGGGACAGGGGTAGTTATCTAGATGGCTACACCTTC.

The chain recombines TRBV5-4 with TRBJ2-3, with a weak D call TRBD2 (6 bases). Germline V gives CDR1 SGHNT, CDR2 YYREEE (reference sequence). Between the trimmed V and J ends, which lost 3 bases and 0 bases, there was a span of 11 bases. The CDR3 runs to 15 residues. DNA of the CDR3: TGTGCCAGCAGCTCCCCCGGGGGTAGCACAGATACGCAGTATTTT. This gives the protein CASSSPGGSTDTQYF. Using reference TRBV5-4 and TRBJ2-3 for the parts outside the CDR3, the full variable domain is ETGVTQSPTHLIKTRGQQVTLRCSSQSGHNTVSWYQQALGQGPQFIFQYYREEENGRGNFPPRFSGLQFPNYSSELNVNALELDDSALYLCASSSPGGSTDTQYFGPGTRLTVL.

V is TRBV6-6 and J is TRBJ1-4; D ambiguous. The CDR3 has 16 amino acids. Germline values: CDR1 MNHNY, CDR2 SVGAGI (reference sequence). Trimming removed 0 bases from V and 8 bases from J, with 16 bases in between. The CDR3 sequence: CASSYSKSRVSEKLFF. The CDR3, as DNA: TGTGCCAGCAGTTACTCGAAGTCACGGGTTAGCGAAAAACTGTTTTTT.

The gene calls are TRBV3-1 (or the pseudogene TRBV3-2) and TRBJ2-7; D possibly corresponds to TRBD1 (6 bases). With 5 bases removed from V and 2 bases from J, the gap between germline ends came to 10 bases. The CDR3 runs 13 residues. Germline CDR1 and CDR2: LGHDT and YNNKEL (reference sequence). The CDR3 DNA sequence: TGTGCCAGCAGCTCCAGGGGCCCCTACGAGCAGTACTTC. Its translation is CASSSRGPYEQYF.

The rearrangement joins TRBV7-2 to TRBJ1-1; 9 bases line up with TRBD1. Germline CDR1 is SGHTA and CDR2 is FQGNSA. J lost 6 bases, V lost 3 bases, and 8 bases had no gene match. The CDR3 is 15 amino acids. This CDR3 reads CASSLGQGGVAEAFF. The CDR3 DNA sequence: TGTGCCAGCAGCTTGGGACAGGGAGGCGTCGCTGAAGCTTTCTTT. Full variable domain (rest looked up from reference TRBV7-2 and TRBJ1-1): GAGVSQSPSNKVTEKGKDVELRCDPISGHTALYWYRQSLGQGLEFLIYFQGNSAPDKSGLPSDRFSAERTGGSVSTLTIQRTQQEDSAVYLCASSLGQGGVAEAFFGQGTRLTVV.

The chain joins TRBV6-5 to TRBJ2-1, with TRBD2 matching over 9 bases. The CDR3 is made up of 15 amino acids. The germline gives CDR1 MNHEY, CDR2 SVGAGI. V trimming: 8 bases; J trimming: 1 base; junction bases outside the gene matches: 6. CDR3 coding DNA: TGTGCCAGCGCGGGCGGGAGGGCGTCCTACAATGAGCAGTTCTTC. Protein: CASAGGRASYNEQFF.

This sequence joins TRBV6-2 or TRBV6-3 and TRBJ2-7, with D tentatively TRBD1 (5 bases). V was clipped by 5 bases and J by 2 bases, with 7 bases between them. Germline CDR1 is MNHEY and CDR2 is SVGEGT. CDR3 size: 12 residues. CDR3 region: CASSPDTYEQYF. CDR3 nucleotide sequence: TGTGCCAGCAGTCCGGACACCTACGAGCAGTACTTC.

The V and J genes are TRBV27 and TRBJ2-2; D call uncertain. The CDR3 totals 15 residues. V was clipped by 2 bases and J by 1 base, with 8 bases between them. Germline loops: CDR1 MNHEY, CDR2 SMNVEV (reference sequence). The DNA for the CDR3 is TGTGCCAGCAGTTTAACCAGTTGGAACACCGGGGAGCTGTTTTTT. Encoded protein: CASSLTSWNTGELFF.

CDR3 DNA: TGTGCCACCAGCAGCGACAGGCGCCTATACGAGCAGTACTTC. It encodes CATSSDRRLYEQYF. V is TRBV15 and J is TRBJ2-7; D perhaps matches TRBD1 (6 bases). Germline CDR1 reads LNHNV; CDR2 reads YYDKDF (reference sequence). This CDR3 is 14 amino acids long. Trimming cost V 3 bases and J 4 bases, with 13 bases left between them.

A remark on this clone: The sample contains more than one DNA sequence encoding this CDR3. Here the CDR3 reads CASSYSGVSSYEQYF. The CDR3 bases are TGTGCCAGCAGTTACTCGGGGGTGAGCTCCTACGAGCAGTACTTC. The V gene is TRBV6-5, the J gene TRBJ2-7; the D gene could be TRBD1 or TRBD2 (5 bases each). Per germline, CDR1 MNHEY and CDR2 SVGAGI. There are 15 residues in the CDR3. Between the trimmed V and J ends, which lost 0 bases and 0 bases, there was a span of 9 bases.

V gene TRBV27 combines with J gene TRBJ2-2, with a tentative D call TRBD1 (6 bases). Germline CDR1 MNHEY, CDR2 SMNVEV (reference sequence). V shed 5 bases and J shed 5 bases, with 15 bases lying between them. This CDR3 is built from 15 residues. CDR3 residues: CASSPYRVRTGELFF. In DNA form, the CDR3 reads TGTGCCAGCAGTCCCTACAGGGTGAGGACCGGGGAGCTGTTTTTT.

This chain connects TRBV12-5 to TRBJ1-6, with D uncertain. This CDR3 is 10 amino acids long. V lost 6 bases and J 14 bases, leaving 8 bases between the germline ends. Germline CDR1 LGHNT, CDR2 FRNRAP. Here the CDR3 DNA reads TGTGCTAGTGGGGCTTTCTCCCTCCACTTT. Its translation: CASGAFSLHF.

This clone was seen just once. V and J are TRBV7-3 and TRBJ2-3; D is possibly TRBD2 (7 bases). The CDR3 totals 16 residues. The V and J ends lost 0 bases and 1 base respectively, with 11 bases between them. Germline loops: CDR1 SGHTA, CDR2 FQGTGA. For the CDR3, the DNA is TGTGCCAGCAGCTTAACGTCCGGGGGGCGCACAGATACGCAGTATTTT. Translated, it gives CASSLTSGGRTDTQYF.

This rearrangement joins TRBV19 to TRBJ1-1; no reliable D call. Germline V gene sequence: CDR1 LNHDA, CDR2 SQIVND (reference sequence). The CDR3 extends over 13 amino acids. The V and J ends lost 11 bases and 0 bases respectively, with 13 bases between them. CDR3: CAVREALNTEAFF. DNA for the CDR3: TGTGCCGTTCGAGAGGCCTTGAACACTGAAGCTTTCTTT.

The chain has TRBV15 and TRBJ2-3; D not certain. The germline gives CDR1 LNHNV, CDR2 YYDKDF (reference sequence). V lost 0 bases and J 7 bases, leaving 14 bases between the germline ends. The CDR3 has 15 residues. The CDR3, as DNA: TGTGCCACCAGCAGAGATAATCCCCTCGGCAATACGCAGTATTTT. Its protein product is CATSRDNPLGNTQYF.

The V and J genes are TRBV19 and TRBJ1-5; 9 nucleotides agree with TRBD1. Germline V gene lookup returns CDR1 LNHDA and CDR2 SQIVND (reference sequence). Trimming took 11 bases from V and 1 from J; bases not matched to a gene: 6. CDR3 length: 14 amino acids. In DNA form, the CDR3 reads TGTGCCGGGGGACAGGGATGGAGCAATCAGCCCCAGCATTTT. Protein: CAGGQGWSNQPQHF.

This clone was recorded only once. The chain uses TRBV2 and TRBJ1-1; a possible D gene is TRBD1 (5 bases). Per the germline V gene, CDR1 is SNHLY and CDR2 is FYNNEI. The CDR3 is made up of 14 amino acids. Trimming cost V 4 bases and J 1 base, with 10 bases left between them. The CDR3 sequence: CASSGNRRNTEAFF. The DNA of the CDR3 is TGTGCCAGCAGTGGCAACAGGAGGAACACTGAAGCTTTCTTT.

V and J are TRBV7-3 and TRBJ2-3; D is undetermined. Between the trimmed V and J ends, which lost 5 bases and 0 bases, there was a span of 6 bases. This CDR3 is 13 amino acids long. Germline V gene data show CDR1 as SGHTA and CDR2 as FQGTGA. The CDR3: CASSPTSTDTQYF. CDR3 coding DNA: TGTGCCAGCAGCCCGACTAGCACAGATACGCAGTATTTT. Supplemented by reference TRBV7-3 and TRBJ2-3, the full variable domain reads GAGVSQTPSNKVTEKGKYVELRCDPISGHTALYWYRQSLGQGPEFLIYFQGTGAADDSGLPNDRFFAVRPEGSVSTLKIQRTERGDSAVYLCASSPTSTDTQYFGPGTRLTVL.

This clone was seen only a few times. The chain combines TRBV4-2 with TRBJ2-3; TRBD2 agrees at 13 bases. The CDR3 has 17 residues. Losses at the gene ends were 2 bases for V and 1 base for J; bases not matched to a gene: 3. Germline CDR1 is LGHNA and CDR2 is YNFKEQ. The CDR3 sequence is CASSQPTSGGGTDTQYF. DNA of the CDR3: TGTGCCAGCAGCCAACCCACTAGCGGGGGGGGCACAGATACGCAGTATTTT.

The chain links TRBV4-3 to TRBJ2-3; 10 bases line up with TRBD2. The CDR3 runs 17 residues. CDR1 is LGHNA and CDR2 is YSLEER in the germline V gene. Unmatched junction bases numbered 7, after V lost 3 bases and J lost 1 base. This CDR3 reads CASSQMSGGAGTDTQYF. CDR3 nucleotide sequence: TGCGCCAGCAGCCAGATGAGCGGGGGGGCCGGCACAGATACGCAGTATTTT.

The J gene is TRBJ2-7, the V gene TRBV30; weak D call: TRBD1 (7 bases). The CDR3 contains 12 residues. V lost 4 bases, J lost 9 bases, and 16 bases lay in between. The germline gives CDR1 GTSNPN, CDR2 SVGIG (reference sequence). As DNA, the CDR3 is TGTGCCTGGAACCAGGGGGGACACGGGCAGTACTTC. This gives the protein CAWNQGGHGQYF.

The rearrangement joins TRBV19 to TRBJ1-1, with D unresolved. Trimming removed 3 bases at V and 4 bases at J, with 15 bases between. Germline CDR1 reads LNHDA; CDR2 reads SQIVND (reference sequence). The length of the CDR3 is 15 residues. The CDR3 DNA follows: TGTGCCAGTAGTATGTGGGCTAGGCTCGGCACTGAAGCTTTCTTT. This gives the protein CASSMWARLGTEAFF.